The 5 T cell receptor beta chains presented below share a single source sample, sequenced in a study of sequential checkpoint blockade in melanoma. Profiling relied on immunoSEQ multiplex PCR, and the TCRdb table lists in-frame clones only, not all of them. The table has about 15,000 clones, 70% to 85% seen once. Described treatment: randomized to nivolumab then ipilimumab (arm A) or the reverse (arm B). Source: CD8+ T cells sorted from blood (inferred from file names), taken from a patient given nivolumab and ipilimumab in sequence. The receptors were gathered from a human donor with melanoma.

The rearrangement uses TRBV7-8 and TRBJ1-5; unclear D gene. Looked up from germline, CDR1 is SGHVS and CDR2 is FQNEAQ. This CDR3 has 14 amino acids. The germline V and J ends were trimmed by 2 bases and 5 bases, with 10 bases remaining between them. This CDR3 is CASSLLIDYQPQHF. The CDR3 coding sequence is TGTGCCAGCAGCTTATTAATAGATTATCAGCCCCAGCATTTT.

This clone showed up just a few times. The V call is TRBV30, the J call TRBJ2-4; a possible D gene is TRBD1 (6 bases). Per the germline V gene, CDR1 is GTSNPN and CDR2 is SVGIG (reference sequence). This CDR3 has 12 residues. V was trimmed by 1 base and J by 9 bases, leaving 10 bases between them. This CDR3 reads CAWSGPRGIQYF. The DNA for the CDR3 is TGTGCCTGGAGTGGACCCAGGGGCATTCAGTACTTC.

This clone was seen just once. The chain combines TRBV6-6 with TRBJ1-1, with D perhaps TRBD1 (6 bases). V lost 2 bases and J lost 7, with 11 bases in between. Germline V CDR1 and CDR2: MNHNY, SVGAGI (reference sequence). The CDR3 length is 13 residues. In DNA form, the CDR3 reads TGTGCCAGCAGTTACGTTTGGACAGATGAAGCTTTCTTT. Encoded protein: CASSYVWTDEAFF.

The rearrangement links TRBV4-1 to TRBJ1-1; D gene unclear. Germline CDR1 and CDR2: MGHRA and YSYEKL. CDR3 length: 13 amino acids. V lost 1 base, J lost 2 bases, and 5 bases lay in between. The CDR3 sequence: CASSQAKNTEAFF. CDR3 in DNA: TGCGCCAGCAGCCAAGCCAAAAACACTGAAGCTTTCTTT.

The chain links TRBV9 to TRBJ2-1; 8 bases align to TRBD2. CDR3 length equals 15 residues. Germline CDR1 SGDLS, CDR2 YYNGEE. The V and J ends lost 3 bases and 0 bases, in that order; junction bases with no gene match: 2. In DNA form, the CDR3 reads TGTGCCAGCAGCGCCAGCGGGGGCTCCTACAATGAGCAGTTCTTC. This sequence encodes CASSASGGSYNEQFF.